The 26 T cell receptor beta chains below all came from one sample that was sequenced in a study of PD-1 blockade in classical Hodgkin lymphoma. Relapse was seen in all patients after autologous stem cell transplantation, and brentuximab vedotin exposure was variable. Assay: immunoSEQ multiplex PCR; the TCRdb copy retains only in-frame clones and omits some. This table holds 90,000 to 120,000 clones, 89% found once. The sample in question was peripheral blood mononuclear cells (PBMCs), obtained before the second cycle of nivolumab. These receptors were taken from a human donor with classical Hodgkin lymphoma.

V is TRBV27 and J is TRBJ2-7; the D gene is possibly TRBD2 (6 bases). The CDR3 contains 13 residues. Germline values: CDR1 MNHEY, CDR2 SMNVEV (reference sequence). V dropped 5 bases and J dropped 4 bases, with 12 bases sitting between them. For the CDR3, the DNA is TGTGCCAGCAGTCCACGGGCGGGGTACGAGCAGTACTTC. It yields the protein CASSPRAGYEQYF.

The rearrangement links TRBV5-8 to TRBJ2-5, with D possibly matching TRBD1 (5 bases). Germline V lookup: CDR1 SGHTS, CDR2 YDEGEE. The CDR3 runs 14 residues. The V end lost 0 bases, the J end lost 5 bases, and 11 bases lay between the germline ends. CDR3 in amino acids: CASSLGVGQETQYF. CDR3 DNA sequence: TGTGCCAGCAGCTTGGGGGTGGGGCAGGAGACCCAGTACTTC. Full variable domain (outside the CDR3, taken from reference TRBV5-8 and TRBJ2-5): EAGVTQSPTHLIKTRGQQATLRCSPISGHTSVYWYQQALGLGLQFLLWYDEGEERNRGNFPPRFSGRQFPNYSSELNVNALELEDSALYLCASSLGVGQETQYFGPGTRLLVL.

V and J are TRBV9 and TRBJ2-1; a possible D gene is TRBD2 (5 bases). The CDR3 runs to 17 residues. The germline V and J ends were trimmed by 0 bases and 8 bases, with 21 bases remaining between them. Germline V gene lookup returns CDR1 SGDLS and CDR2 YYNGEE. CDR3 nucleotides: TGTGCCAGCAGCGTAGTGGGCGGGCAGGTCGGAACATATGAGCAGTTCTTC. It yields the protein CASSVVGGQVGTYEQFF.

The rearrangement links TRBV4-1 to TRBJ2-3; D uncertain. CDR3 length: 14 residues. Deletions cut 1 base from V and 1 base from J, with 6 bases between. Germline CDR1 MGHRA, CDR2 YSYEKL. CDR3 bases: TGCGCCAGCAGCCAAGGTGGTGGCACAGATACGCAGTATTTT. It translates to CASSQGGGTDTQYF.

The rearrangement uses TRBV6-5 and TRBJ2-7; possibly TRBD1 for D (6 bases). The CDR3 runs to 13 residues. Deletions cut 6 bases from V and 6 bases from J, with 15 bases between. Germline V gene sequence: CDR1 MNHEY, CDR2 SVGAGI. The CDR3 DNA reads TGTGCCAGCAGCTCAACGTCAGGGGTCGAGCAGTACTTC. Encoded protein: CASSSTSGVEQYF.

The chain recombines TRBV4-2 with TRBJ2-4; TRBD2 aligns across 7 bases. The ends lost 1 base at V and 0 bases at J; junction bases unmatched: 9. The germline V gene encodes CDR1 LGHNA and CDR2 YNFKEQ. This CDR3 spans 18 amino acids. The CDR3, as DNA: TGTGCCAGCAGCCAAGCACGGCGGGAGAGCGGAGCCAAAAACATTCAGTACTTC. It translates to CASSQARRESGAKNIQYF.

This sequence joins TRBV5-1 and TRBJ1-6; tentatively, D is TRBD1 (5 bases). This CDR3 is built from 14 residues. Per germline, CDR1 SGHRS and CDR2 YFSETQ. V was clipped by 4 bases and J by 7 bases, with 12 bases between them. The CDR3 DNA sequence: TGCGCCAGCAGCCCTGGTGGGGCGAATTCACCCCTCCACTTT. As protein: CASSPGGANSPLHF.

The chain is built from TRBV7-9 and TRBJ1-1; D perhaps matches TRBD1 (5 bases). The CDR3 is 13 residues long. Trimming left V 0 bases short and J 4 bases short, with 6 bases between. Germline assignment: CDR1 SEHNR and CDR2 FQNEAQ (reference sequence). The CDR3 DNA sequence: TGTGCCAGCAGCTTAGCCCAGGGCACTGAAGCTTTCTTT. Its protein is CASSLAQGTEAFF.

The gene calls are TRBV2 and TRBJ1-6; the D gene is possibly TRBD1 (5 bases). CDR1 and CDR2 (germline): SNHLY, FYNNEI. This CDR3 comprises 17 residues. The ends were cut back, 1 base at V and 4 bases at J, with 14 bases in the middle. The CDR3 is CASSEEGVGRYNSPLHF. In nucleotides, the CDR3 is TGTGCCAGCAGTGAAGAAGGGGTTGGCCGATATAATTCACCCCTCCACTTT.

This clone has more than one count but fewer than ten. This rearrangement joins TRBV7-7 to TRBJ2-1; D could derive from TRBD1 or TRBD2 (5 bases each). The CDR3 loop spans 13 amino acids. Between the trimmed V and J ends, which lost 2 bases and 9 bases, there was a span of 11 bases. Germline lookup yields CDR1 SSHAT and CDR2 FNYEAQ (reference sequence). CDR3 residues: CASSLSGGGEQFF. The CDR3 DNA reads TGTGCCAGCAGCTTATCCGGTGGGGGTGAGCAGTTCTTC.

The chain combines TRBV19 with TRBJ1-4; D possibly corresponds to TRBD1 (5 bases). Germline V gives CDR1 LNHDA, CDR2 SQIVND (reference sequence). This CDR3 is built from 13 residues. The V and J ends lost 3 bases and 8 bases respectively, with 10 bases between them. DNA of the CDR3: TGTGCCAGTAGTATTTACGCAGGGGAAAAACTGTTTTTT. This encodes CASSIYAGEKLFF.

The rearrangement links TRBV10-3 to TRBJ1-2, with a weak D call TRBD1 (5 bases). Germline loops: CDR1 ENHRY, CDR2 SYGVKD. V gave up 3 bases and J gave up 8 bases, with 16 bases separating them. This CDR3 contains 14 residues. CDR3 DNA sequence: TGTGCCATCAGTGACCGGGACGTGAGTCCCGGCTACACCTTC. This sequence encodes CAISDRDVSPGYTF.

This sequence joins TRBV27 and TRBJ2-5; TRBD1 aligns across 10 bases. With 5 bases clipped from V and 4 bases from J, the junction kept 4 bases outside the gene matches. Germline V gene data show CDR1 as MNHEY and CDR2 as SMNVEV (reference sequence). The CDR3 spans 14 residues. CDR3 residues: CASSPGQGRETQYF. As DNA, the CDR3 is TGTGCCAGCAGTCCGGGACAGGGGAGAGAGACCCAGTACTTC.

The chain recombines TRBV30 with TRBJ2-4; 9 bases line up with TRBD2. The J segment lost 0 bases and the V segment lost 4 bases, leaving 7 bases of the junction unmatched. The length of the CDR3 is 16 residues. Germline V CDR1 and CDR2: GTSNPN, SVGIG (reference sequence). CDR3 nucleotide sequence: TGTGCCTGGACCTCACTAGCGGGTGTAGCCAAAAACATTCAGTACTTC. Protein product: CAWTSLAGVAKNIQYF.

The rearrangement links TRBV19 to TRBJ2-5; D tentatively fits TRBD1 or TRBD2 (5 bases each). The germline V gene has CDR1 LNHDA and CDR2 SQIVND (reference sequence). This CDR3 is built from 15 residues. Trimming cost V 1 base and J 5 bases, with 14 bases left between them. CDR3 sequence (DNA): TGTGCCAGTAGTATAGGGGGCGTGGGACGCGAGACCCAGTACTTC. Amino acids: CASSIGGVGRETQYF. The full variable domain, with the rest looked up from reference TRBV19 and TRBJ2-5, is DGGITQSPKYLFRKEGQNVTLSCEQNLNHDAMYWYRQDPGQGLRLIYYSQIVNDFQKGDIAEGYSVSREKKESFPLTVTSAQKNPTAFYLCASSIGGVGRETQYFGPGTRLLVL.

The genes are TRBV27 and TRBJ2-3, with 10 bases aligning to TRBD1. CDR1 MNHEY and CDR2 SMNVEV come from the germline V gene (reference sequence). CDR3 length equals 16 residues. V shed 4 bases, J shed 0 bases, and the junction held 4 bases outside the gene matches. CDR3 nucleotide sequence: TGTGCCAGCAGTTCGGGACAGGGGATAAGCACAGATACGCAGTATTTT. Amino acids: CASSSGQGISTDTQYF.

This clone was seen once. The chain is built from TRBV5-6 and TRBJ2-6, with TRBD1 matching 9 bases. The J segment lost 4 bases and the V segment lost 4 bases, leaving 3 bases of the junction unmatched. There are 15 residues in the CDR3. Germline CDR1 and CDR2: SGHDT and YYEEEE. The CDR3 spells CASSGTGSGANVLTF. Written as DNA, the CDR3 is TGTGCCAGCAGCGGGACAGGGTCCGGGGCCAACGTCCTGACTTTC. Full variable domain (rest looked up from reference TRBV5-6 and TRBJ2-6): DAGVTQSPTHLIKTRGQQVTLRCSPKSGHDTVSWYQQALGQGPQFIFQYYEEEERQRGNFPDRFSGHQFPNYSSELNVNALLLGDSALYLCASSGTGSGANVLTFGAGSRLTVL.

The CDR3 DNA reads as TGTGCCAGCAGCCCTCGGACTAGCGGGAGGGGTTCCTACGAGCAGTACTTC. It is translated as CASSPRTSGRGSYEQYF. The V gene is TRBV7-2, the J gene TRBJ2-7, with 15 bases that match TRBD2. The CDR3 extends over 17 amino acids. Germline V gene lookup returns CDR1 SGHTA and CDR2 FQGNSA. Trimming cost V 5 bases and J 1 base; bases outside gene matches: 6. The full variable domain, in which reference TRBV7-2 and TRBJ2-7 provide the parts outside the CDR3, is GAGVSQSPSNKVTEKGKDVELRCDPISGHTALYWYRQSLGQGLEFLIYFQGNSAPDKSGLPSDRFSAERTGGSVSTLTIQRTQQEDSAVYLCASSPRTSGRGSYEQYFGPGTRLTVT.

This clone was detected a few times. V and J are TRBV7-2 and TRBJ1-2, with 9 bases identical to TRBD1. The CDR3 contains 11 residues. Germline V gene data show CDR1 as SGHTA and CDR2 as FQGNSA. V gave up 4 bases and J gave up 12 bases; unmatched junction bases: 3. The CDR3, as DNA: TGTGCCAGCAGCTCTTGGGACAGGGACACCTTC. Encoded protein: CASSSWDRDTF.

The chain couples TRBV4-2 to TRBJ1-1; the match to TRBD1 covers 7 bases. Looked up from germline, CDR1 is LGHNA and CDR2 is YNFKEQ. The CDR3 sequence is 16 residues long. V lost 0 bases and J lost 2; bases outside the gene matches: 6. CDR3 residues: CASSQESGGANTEAFF. The CDR3, as DNA: TGTGCCAGCAGCCAAGAGTCAGGGGGTGCTAACACTGAAGCTTTCTTT.

As DNA, the CDR3 is TGTGCCAGCAGCTCAGGGGGCGTAGGTCAGCCCCAGCATTTT. Its protein product is CASSSGGVGQPQHF. This chain joins TRBV5-4 and TRBJ1-5, with 8 bases lining up with TRBD1. From germline, CDR1 is SGHNT and CDR2 YYREEE (reference sequence). The CDR3 has 14 residues. V lost 3 bases to trimming and J lost 6 bases; unmatched junction nucleotides: 5.

The chain employs TRBV2 and TRBJ2-3, with 8 nucleotides matching TRBD2. V trimming: 6 bases; J trimming: 4 bases; junction bases outside the gene matches: 6. The CDR3 runs to 14 residues. Germline CDR1 and CDR2: SNHLY and FYNNEI. CDR3 in DNA: TGTGCCAGCAGCCAGCGGGAGCGGGCAGATACGCAGTATTTT. This encodes CASSQRERADTQYF.

This chain uses TRBV30 with TRBJ2-5, with D unresolved. The CDR3 totals 12 residues. The V end lost 0 bases, the J end lost 4 bases, and 6 bases lay between the germline ends. The germline gives CDR1 GTSNPN, CDR2 SVGIG (reference sequence). CDR3 loop: CAWSVPPETQYF. The CDR3 DNA is TGTGCCTGGAGTGTCCCCCCAGAGACCCAGTACTTC.

For the CDR3, the DNA is TGTGCCAGCAGCTCACAGGGCCTCCATGGCTACACCTTC. Translating it yields CASSSQGLHGYTF. V gene TRBV11-2 combines with J gene TRBJ1-2, with a tentative D call TRBD1 (6 bases). Germline V CDR1 and CDR2: SGHAT, FQNNGV. The CDR3 is 13 amino acids. Trimming removed 4 bases from V and 6 bases from J, with 12 bases in between.

This sequence joins TRBV11-3 and TRBJ2-3; D is perhaps TRBD1 (5 bases). V gave up 5 bases and J gave up 3 bases, with 21 bases separating them. The length of the CDR3 is 17 residues. From germline, CDR1 is SGHNT and CDR2 YENEEA. In nucleotides, the CDR3 is TGTGCCAGCAGCCCTAAACAGGTACAGCCAATTACAGATACGCAGTATTTT. Its protein product is CASSPKQVQPITDTQYF.

The chain joins TRBV7-7 to TRBJ2-5, with 7 bases matching TRBD1. Germline CDR1 reads SSHAT; CDR2 reads FNYEAQ (reference sequence). Unmatched junction bases numbered 10, after V lost 4 bases and J lost 8 bases. The CDR3 covers 14 residues. The CDR3 coding sequence is TGTGCCAGCAGCTCACAGGGGAGAGTTGACACCCAGTACTTC. Translating gives CASSSQGRVDTQYF.